What follows is one T cell receptor beta chain and its context. Its target is not known. Assay used: immunoSEQ multiplex PCR; TCRdb lists only in-frame clones, some missing. The repertoire holds about 73,000 clones, with roughly 79% as singletons. This CDR3 is built from 15 residues. CDR1 and CDR2 (germline): KGHDR, SFDVKD. The V and J ends lost 7 bases and 2 bases respectively, with 15 bases between them. Prior to sequencing, the ViraFEST assay stimulated PBMC with viral peptide pools, which expanded the antigen-specific CD4+ T cells. Isolating CD4+ T cells followed less than 12 days of culture. According to the study, vaccine recipients showed no prior SARS-CoV-2 infection and negative nucleocapsid antibodies. Around 2 million PBMC were placed in each well, which was supplemented with 10 IU/ml IL-2 and around 9.5 ug/ml peptides. This entry belongs to a study of vaccination effects on CD4 cells after COVID-19. Study-wide results and limits: Cross-reaction with common cold coronaviruses was seen in only 1 of 255 vaccine-induced clones from healthy vaccinees. Substantial clonal contraction characterized both infection- and vaccine-induced clones late after vaccination. The study, lacking early post-infection timepoints, had few convalescent patients.

V and J are TRBV24-1 and TRBJ2-3; TRBD1 is a possible D gene (6 bases). This clonotype was sampled from a human donor who received a COVID-19 vaccine. The sequencing used CD4+ T cells from PBMCs cultured with SARS-CoV-2 spike peptides, collected before COVID-19 vaccination. The CDR3 sequence: CATRSRQESTDTQYF. Written as DNA, the CDR3 is TGTGCCACCAGATCAAGACAGGAGTCCACAGATACGCAGTATTTT.